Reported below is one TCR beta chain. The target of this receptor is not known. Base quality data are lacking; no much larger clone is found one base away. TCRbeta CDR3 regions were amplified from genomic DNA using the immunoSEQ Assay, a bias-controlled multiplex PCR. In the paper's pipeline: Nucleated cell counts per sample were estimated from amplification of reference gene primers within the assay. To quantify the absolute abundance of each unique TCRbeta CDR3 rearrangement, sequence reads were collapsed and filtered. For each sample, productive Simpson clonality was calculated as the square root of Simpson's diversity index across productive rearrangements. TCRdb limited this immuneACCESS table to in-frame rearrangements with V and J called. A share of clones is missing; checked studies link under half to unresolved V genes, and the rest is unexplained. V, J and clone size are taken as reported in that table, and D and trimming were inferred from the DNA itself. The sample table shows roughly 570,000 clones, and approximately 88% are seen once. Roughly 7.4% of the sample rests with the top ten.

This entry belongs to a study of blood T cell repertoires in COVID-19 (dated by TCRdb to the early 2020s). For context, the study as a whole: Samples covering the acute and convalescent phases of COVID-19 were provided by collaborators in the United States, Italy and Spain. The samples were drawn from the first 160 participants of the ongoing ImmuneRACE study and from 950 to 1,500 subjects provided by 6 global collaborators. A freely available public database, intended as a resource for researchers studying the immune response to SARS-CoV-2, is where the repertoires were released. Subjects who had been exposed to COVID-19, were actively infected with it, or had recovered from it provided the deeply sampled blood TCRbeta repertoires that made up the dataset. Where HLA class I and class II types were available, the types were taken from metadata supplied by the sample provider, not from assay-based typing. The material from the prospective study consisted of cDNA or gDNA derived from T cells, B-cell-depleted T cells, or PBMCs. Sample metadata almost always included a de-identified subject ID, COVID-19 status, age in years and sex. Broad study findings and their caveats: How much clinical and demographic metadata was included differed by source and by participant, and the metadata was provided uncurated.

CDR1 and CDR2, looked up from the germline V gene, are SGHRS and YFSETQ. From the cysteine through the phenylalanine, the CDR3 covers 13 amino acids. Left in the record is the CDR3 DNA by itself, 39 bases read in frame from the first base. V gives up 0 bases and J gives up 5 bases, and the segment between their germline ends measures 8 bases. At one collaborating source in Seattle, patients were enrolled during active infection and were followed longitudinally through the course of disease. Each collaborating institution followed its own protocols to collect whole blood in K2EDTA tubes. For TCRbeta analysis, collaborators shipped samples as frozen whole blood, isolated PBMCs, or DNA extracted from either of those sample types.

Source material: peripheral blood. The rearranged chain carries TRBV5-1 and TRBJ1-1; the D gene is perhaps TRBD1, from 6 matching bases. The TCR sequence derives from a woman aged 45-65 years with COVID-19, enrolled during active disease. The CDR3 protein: CASSLEGETEAFF. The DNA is TGCGCCAGCAGCTTGGAGGGGGAGACTGAAGCTTTCTTT.